Shown below are 9 T cell receptor beta chains from a single sample sequenced in a study of blood T cell repertoires in COVID-19. The data were produced by immunoSEQ multiplex PCR, yet TCRdb's version contains in-frame clones alone and is incomplete. This table holds around 53,000 clones, 80% to 90% found once. The sample taken for sequencing was peripheral blood. The receptors derive from a man aged 45-60 years with acute or convalescent COVID-19.

About this clone: Within the sample, other DNA sequences also encode this same CDR3. The genes are TRBV3-1 (or the pseudogene TRBV3-2) and TRBJ2-7, with 7 bases lining up with TRBD2. Germline V gene sequence: CDR1 LGHDT, CDR2 YNNKEL (reference sequence). V dropped 1 base and J dropped 0; count of bases not matched to a gene: 3. This CDR3 spans 15 amino acids. CDR3 sequence (DNA): TGTGCCAGCAGCCAAGCGGGGGGACCCTCCTACGAGCAGTACTTC. Its translation: CASSQAGGPSYEQYF.

The chain combines TRBV6-5 with TRBJ1-2; tentative D call: TRBD1 (6 bases). From germline, CDR1 is MNHEY and CDR2 SVGAGI. Trimming took 2 bases from V and 8 from J, leaving 12 bases between them. This CDR3 is 13 amino acids long. CDR3 loop: CASSYPTGNGYTF. CDR3 nucleotide sequence: TGTGCCAGCAGTTACCCCACAGGGAACGGCTACACCTTC.

V usage is TRBV27 and J usage is TRBJ2-7, with D possibly matching TRBD2 (6 bases). Between the trimmed V and J ends, which lost 6 bases and 5 bases, there was a span of 17 bases. CDR3 length: 14 residues. The V gene's germline CDR1 is MNHEY and CDR2 SMNVEV (reference sequence). The CDR3 loop reads CASSLGRRVNEQYF. DNA of the CDR3: TGTGCCAGCAGCCTAGGCAGGAGGGTGAACGAGCAGTACTTC.

The chain links TRBV19 to TRBJ2-7; D is undetermined. This CDR3 region has 13 residues. V shed 2 bases and J shed 3 bases, with 8 bases lying between them. CDR1 is LNHDA, CDR2 SQIVND, per germline (reference sequence). CDR3 loop: CASSIKFYYEQYF. The CDR3 coding sequence is TGTGCCAGTAGTATAAAATTCTACTACGAGCAGTACTTC.

V and J are TRBV2 and TRBJ1-5, with 11 bases aligning to TRBD1. Germline lookup yields CDR1 SNHLY and CDR2 FYNNEI. V dropped 6 bases and J dropped 7; count of bases not matched to a gene: 5. The length of the CDR3 is 14 residues. CDR3 sequence (DNA): TGTGCCAGCAGCGGACAGGGGGCATGGCAGCCCCAGCATTTT. It translates to CASSGQGAWQPQHF.

The rearrangement joins TRBV28 to TRBJ1-2, with D perhaps TRBD1 (6 bases). Germline assignment: CDR1 MDHEN and CDR2 SYDVKM. The CDR3 has 14 residues. The V end was cut by 3 bases, the J end by 5 bases, with 13 bases between. In DNA, the CDR3 is TGTGCCAGCAGTTTTCCAGGGGATTTTTATGGCTACACCTTC. Its translation is CASSFPGDFYGYTF.

The chain carries TRBV18 and TRBJ2-5; 7 nucleotides line up with TRBD2. After removal of 3 bases from V and 4 bases from J, the junction contained 2 bases not matched to a gene. The CDR3 length is 13 residues. Germline CDR1 reads KGHSH; CDR2 reads LQKENI. CDR3 nucleotides: TGTGCCAGCTCACCGGTAGCGGGAGAGACCCAGTACTTC. Protein: CASSPVAGETQYF. Based on the CDR3 plus reference TRBV18 and TRBJ2-5, the full variable domain is NAGVMQNPRHLVRRRGQEARLRCSPMKGHSHVYWYRQLPEEGLKFMVYLQKENIIDESGMPKERFSAEFPKEGPSILRIQQVVRGDSAAYFCASSPVAGETQYFGPGTRLLVL.

This chain uses TRBV15 with TRBJ1-2, with D tentatively TRBD1 (5 bases). The CDR3 has 13 amino acids. Per the germline V gene, CDR1 is LNHNV and CDR2 is YYDKDF (reference sequence). V gave up 3 bases and J gave up 4 bases, with 9 bases separating them. Here the CDR3 DNA reads TGTGCCACCAGCAGTAACGGGGGCTATGGCTACACCTTC. It yields the protein CATSSNGGYGYTF.

J is TRBJ2-5 and V is TRBV24-1, with TRBD2 matching over 13 bases. Germline values: CDR1 KGHDR, CDR2 SFDVKD. The CDR3 contains 17 residues. V lost 2 bases to trimming and J lost 2 bases; unmatched junction nucleotides: 4. DNA for the CDR3: TGTGCCACCAGTGATTCTCCGGGACTAGCGGGACAAGAGACCCAGTACTTC. Its translation: CATSDSPGLAGQETQYF.